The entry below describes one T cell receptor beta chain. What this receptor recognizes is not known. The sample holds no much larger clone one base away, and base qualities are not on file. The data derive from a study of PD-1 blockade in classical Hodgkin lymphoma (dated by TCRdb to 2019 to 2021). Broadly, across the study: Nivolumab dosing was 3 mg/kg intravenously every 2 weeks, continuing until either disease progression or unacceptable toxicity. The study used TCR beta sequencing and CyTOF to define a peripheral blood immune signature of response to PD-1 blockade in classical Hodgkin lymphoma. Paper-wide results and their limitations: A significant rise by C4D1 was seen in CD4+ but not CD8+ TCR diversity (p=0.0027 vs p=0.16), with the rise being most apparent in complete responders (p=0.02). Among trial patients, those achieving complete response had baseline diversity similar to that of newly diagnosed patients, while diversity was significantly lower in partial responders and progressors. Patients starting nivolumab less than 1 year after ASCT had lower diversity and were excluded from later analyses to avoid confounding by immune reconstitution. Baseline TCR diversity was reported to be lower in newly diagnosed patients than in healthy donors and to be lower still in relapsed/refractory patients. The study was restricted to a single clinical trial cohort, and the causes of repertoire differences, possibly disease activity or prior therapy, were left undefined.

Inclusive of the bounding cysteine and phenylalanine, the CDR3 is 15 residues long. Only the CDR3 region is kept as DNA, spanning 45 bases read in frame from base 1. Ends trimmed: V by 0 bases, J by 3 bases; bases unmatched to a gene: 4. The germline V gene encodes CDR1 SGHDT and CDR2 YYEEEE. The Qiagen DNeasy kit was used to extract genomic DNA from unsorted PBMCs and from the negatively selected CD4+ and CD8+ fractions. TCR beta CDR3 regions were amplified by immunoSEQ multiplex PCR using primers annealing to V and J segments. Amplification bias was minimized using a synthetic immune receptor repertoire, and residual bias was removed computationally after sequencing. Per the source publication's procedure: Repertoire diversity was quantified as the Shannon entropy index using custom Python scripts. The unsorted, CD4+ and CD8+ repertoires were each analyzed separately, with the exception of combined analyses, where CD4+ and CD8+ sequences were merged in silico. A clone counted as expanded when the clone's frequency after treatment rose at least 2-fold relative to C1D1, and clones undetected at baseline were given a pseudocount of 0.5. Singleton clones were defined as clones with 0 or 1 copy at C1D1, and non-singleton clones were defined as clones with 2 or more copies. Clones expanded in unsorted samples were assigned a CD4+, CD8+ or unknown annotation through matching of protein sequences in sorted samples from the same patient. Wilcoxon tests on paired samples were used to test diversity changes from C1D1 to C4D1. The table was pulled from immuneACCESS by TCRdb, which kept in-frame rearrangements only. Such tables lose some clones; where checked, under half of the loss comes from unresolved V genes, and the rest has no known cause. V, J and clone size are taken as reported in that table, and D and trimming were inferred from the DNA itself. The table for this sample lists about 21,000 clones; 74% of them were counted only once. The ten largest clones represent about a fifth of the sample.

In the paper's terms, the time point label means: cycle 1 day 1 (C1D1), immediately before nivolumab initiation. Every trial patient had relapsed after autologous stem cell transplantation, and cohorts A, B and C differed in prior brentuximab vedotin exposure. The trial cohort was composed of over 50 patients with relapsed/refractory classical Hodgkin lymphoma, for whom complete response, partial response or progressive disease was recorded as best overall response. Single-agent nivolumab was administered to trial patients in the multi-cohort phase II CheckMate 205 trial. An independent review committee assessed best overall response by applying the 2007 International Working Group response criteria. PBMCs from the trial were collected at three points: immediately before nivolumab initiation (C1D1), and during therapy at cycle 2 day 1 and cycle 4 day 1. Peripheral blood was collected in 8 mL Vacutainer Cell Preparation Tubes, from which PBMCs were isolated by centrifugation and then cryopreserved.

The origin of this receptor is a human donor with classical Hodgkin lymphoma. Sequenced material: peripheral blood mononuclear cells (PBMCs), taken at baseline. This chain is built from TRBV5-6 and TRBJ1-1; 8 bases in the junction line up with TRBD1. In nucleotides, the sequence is TGTGCCAGCAGCTTGGAGCCGGGACAGGACACTGAAGCTTTCTTT. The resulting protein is CASSLEPGQDTEAFF.